The T cell receptor beta chain under discussion was sequenced for a study of T cells in Graves' hyperthyroidism and ophthalmopathy (dated by TCRdb to the late 2010s). About the investigation overall: Peripheral blood was collected at initial diagnosis, before any treatment. Thyroid tissue and blood T-cell repertoires from more than 5 Graves' hyperthyroidism patients were also compared in the study. A discovery cohort of around 98 patients, 43 with Graves' ophthalmopathy and under 60 with stable Graves' hyperthyroidism, was used to find distinguishing TCR V-J signatures. The paper describes TCR Vbeta CDR3 sequencing of 135 peripheral blood samples, made up of 43 ophthalmopathy patients, some 76 hyperthyroidism patients and 17 progressor patients. For training and testing, the 100 or so patients in the discovery cohort were randomly divided in a 7:3 ratio. Following sampling, methimazole starting at 30 mg daily was given to hyperthyroidism patients, and high-dose intravenous methylprednisolone was given to ophthalmopathy patients. Prospective prediction of ophthalmopathy was tested in an independent validation cohort consisting of fewer than 20 hyperthyroidism patients and 15 to 17 patients who later progressed to ophthalmopathy.

This clonotype was seen ten or more times. Its antigen is still unknown. Qualities for individual bases were not recorded, and no much larger clone is one base off. Amplification of TCR beta CDR3 regions was carried out from RNA transcripts. For the first round of RT-PCR on the TCR CDR3, the HTBI primer set was used together with the Qiagen OneStep RT-PCR kit. Libraries were constructed in a second round of multiplex PCR, after which size selection and purification were performed. Paired-end sequencing of the libraries was performed with 100 bp reads on an Illumina HiSeq2000. In the source study's methods: Raw data were processed with SOAPnuke, discarding reads with adapters, uncalled bases, mean Phred below 15, or no exact constant-primer or identifier match. High-quality paired reads were merged with COPE v1.2.5, and unique nucleotide sequences were defined as clonotypes. MiTCR v1.1 was used to align clonotypes to the IMGT TRBV, TRBD and TRBJ reference segments. Analysis was restricted to V-J combinations with a frequency above 0.0001, which covered about 99% of repertoires. A TCS score was defined as the ratio between F50 (clonal expansion) and ExV (chaos), using BLOSUM62-based TCRdist between CDR3 peptides within each V-J. Welch's t-statistics and random forest reduced just over 500 V-J features to about 12, which were used in a naive Bayes classifier (R e1071). TCRdb reprocessed the public reads (quality trimming at Q25 with fastp, clone calling with MiXCR) and kept in-frame beta chains. Under each unique CDR3 protein, matching rows form one entry showing the most common genes and DNA. The V and J calls were not made by the authors but by TCRdb's processing. The sample yields approximately 740,000 distinct CDR3 sequences; 11% to 15% were counted once. Approximately 10% of the sample is in the top ten clones.

Paper-wide results and their limitations: In validation, the model predicted progression to ophthalmopathy with 65% to 71% sensitivity and around 72% specificity, a median of about six months before onset. Sample size was not statistically predetermined, and blinding of investigators to group allocation was not performed. A model built on a 13 V-J signature distinguished ophthalmopathy from stable hyperthyroidism, reaching about 89% sensitivity and around 81% specificity in cross-validation and 80%/75% in testing. Most expanded thyroid clonotypes (frequency above 0.001) were also detected in blood, a finding suggesting that blood repertoires may reflect thyroid immune responses.

Stable Graves' hyperthyroidism was defined as no progression to ophthalmopathy during 18 months of follow-up. The hyperthyroidism patients were between 18 and 65 years old and newly diagnosed, with a disease duration of less than 2 months. Exclusion was applied to patients with uncontrolled infections, other autoimmune diseases, pregnancy or lactation. Diagnoses relied on clinical symptoms, serum thyroxine and TRAb, thyroid ultrasound and orbital computed tomography. PBMCs were separated from over 9 ml of fresh peripheral blood using Ficoll-Paque density gradient centrifugation. Total RNA was extracted with Trizol reagent, and quality was checked on an Agilent 2100 Bioanalyzer. V was cut back by 6 bases and J by 4 bases, leaving a gap of 17 bases between them. Taken from cysteine to phenylalanine, the CDR3 has 14 residues. Only the CDR3 DNA is retained, 42 bases long and in frame from the first base. Via the germline V gene (reference sequence), CDR1 is DFQATT and CDR2 SNEGSKA.

The V and J genes are TRBV20-1 and TRBJ2-3; the D segment is perhaps TRBD1 or TRBD2, each sharing 5 matched bases. Sequencing input: blood. The receptor comes from a woman aged 18-30 years with Graves' hyperthyroidism. Here the CDR3 is given as CSADGATRPDTQYF. DNA sequence: TGCAGTGCGGACGGGGCAACCAGGCCAGATACGCAGTATTTT.